This record looks at one T cell receptor beta chain sequence and its context. Its antigen is as yet unknown. Data came from immunoSEQ multiplex PCR; TCRdb stores just in-frame clones and leaves some out. This table holds 72,000 or so clones, more than 80% found once. This record belongs to a study of OX40 agonist ivuxolimab in advanced cancers. About the research overall: Given to patients was ivuxolimab, an agonistic anti-OX40 (CD134) antibody. Patients assigned to dose escalation were diagnosed with hepatocellular carcinoma, melanoma, renal cell or head and neck cancer. Study observations and caveats: At 0.1 to 3.0 mg/kg and by week 6, clonal expansion occurred in CD4+ and CD8+ blood T cells.

Germline values: CDR1 SGHTA, CDR2 FQGTGA. The CDR3 spans 13 residues. The V and J ends lost 3 bases and 7 bases, in that order; junction bases with no gene match: 3. The chain is built from TRBV7-3 and TRBJ1-2; 9 nucleotides agree with TRBD1. Specimen: CD4+ or CD8+ T cells sorted from blood, collected in a trial of the OX40 agonist ivuxolimab. The receptor comes from an adult with an advanced solid tumor such as melanoma, head and neck, liver or kidney cancer. CDR3: CASSFGTGTGYTF. The CDR3 DNA follows: TGTGCCAGCAGCTTCGGGACAGGGACTGGCTACACCTTC.